One TCR beta chain is described in this entry. Its antigen remains unidentified. The data are from a study of shared clonotypes between healthy human individuals. This CDR3 is 18 amino acids long. Germline V lookup: CDR1 MDHEN, CDR2 SYDVKM. Trimming cost V 3 bases and J 6 bases, with 24 bases left between them. Findings of the study overall: The expectation was that sequencing depth would affect clonotype sharing among donors.

A CD45RA-negative memory subset and a CD45RA+ naive subset were separated from the CD4+ cells. Execution of the assay was at deep level. An approximately 180 ng quantity of DNA, 25,000 to 35,000 T cell genomes, went into the sorted-subset replicate PCRs. Profiled with immunoSEQ multiplex PCR; TCRdb holds only in-frame clones, not every one. In the table there are about 640,000 clones, 72% of which are singletons. The receptor's source is a woman in her twenties or thirties in good health. Input material: memory CD4+ T cells sorted from blood. Documented subset: CD45RA-negative fraction. The chain links TRBV28 to TRBJ1-5, with D possibly matching TRBD1 (6 bases). Written as DNA, the CDR3 is TGTGCCAGCAGTTTGGTAGGGACACGTAACCGAGGGGGTCAGCCCCAGCATTTT. Protein: CASSLVGTRNRGGQPQHF.